Given below is one T cell receptor beta chain in context. In its sample, this clonotype was seen a few times. Its recognized antigen is unknown. No qualities accompany the bases; no much larger clone lies one base away. The TCR beta CDR3 regions were amplified from RNA transcripts. The first round of RT-PCR for the TCR CDR3 was performed with the HTBI primer set and the Qiagen OneStep RT-PCR kit. A second multiplex PCR round built the libraries, followed by size selection and purification. Paired-end sequencing of the libraries was performed with 100 bp reads on an Illumina HiSeq2000. Turning to the authors' computational methods: SOAPnuke was used to process the raw data, removing reads that contained adapters or uncalled bases, had a mean Phred below 15, or lacked an exact match to the constant primer or identifier. COPE v1.2.5 was used to merge high-quality paired reads, and clonotypes were defined as unique nucleotide sequences. MiTCR v1.1 was used to align clonotypes to the IMGT TRBV, TRBD and TRBJ reference segments. The analysis was restricted to V-J combinations with a frequency above 0.0001, which together covered just over 98% of the repertoires. The TCS score was defined as F50 (clonal expansion) divided by E x V (chaos), with BLOSUM62-based TCRdist calculated between CDR3 peptides within each V-J. Welch's t-statistics and random forest reduced roughly 540 V-J features to under 15, which were used in a naive Bayes classifier (R e1071). TCRdb reprocessed the public reads (quality trimming at Q25 with fastp, clone calling with MiXCR) and kept in-frame beta chains. A single entry per CDR3 protein holds the most common genes and DNA from its merged rows. The V and J calls and clone size come from TCRdb's table, not from the authors' own analysis. In all, the sample holds fewer than 850,000 distinct CDR3 sequences, and 17% of those were seen once. The top ten clones comprise 15% of the sample.

This sample stems from a study of T cells in Graves' hyperthyroidism and ophthalmopathy (dated by TCRdb to about 2019). Study-level background: Peripheral blood samples were taken at initial diagnosis, before any treatment was given. According to the paper, TCR Vbeta CDR3 sequencing was carried out on more than 120 peripheral blood samples, which came from over 40 ophthalmopathy, some 73 hyperthyroidism and approximately 17 progressor patients. After blood sampling, hyperthyroidism patients were treated with methimazole at a starting dose of 30 mg daily, and ophthalmopathy patients were treated with high-dose intravenous methylprednisolone. Prospective prediction of ophthalmopathy was tested in an independent validation cohort of fewer than 20 hyperthyroidism patients and roughly 16 patients who later progressed to ophthalmopathy. To identify TCR V-J signatures that set the groups apart, the researchers used a discovery cohort of about a hundred patients, made up of 40 to 45 with Graves' ophthalmopathy and around 58 with stable Graves' hyperthyroidism. Thyroid tissue and blood T-cell repertoires from about six Graves' hyperthyroidism patients were also compared in the study. For training and testing, the 100 or so patients in the discovery cohort were randomly divided in a 7:3 ratio. General study outcomes and caveats: During validation, the model predicted progression to ophthalmopathy a median of approximately six months ahead of onset, with almost 71% sensitivity and about 72% specificity. No statistical method was used to fix the sample size in advance, and group allocation was not hidden from the investigators. Most expanded thyroid clonotypes (frequency above 0.001) were also detected in blood, a finding suggesting that blood repertoires may reflect thyroid immune responses. In cross-validation, a model built on a 13 V-J signature told ophthalmopathy apart from stable hyperthyroidism with 87.88% sensitivity and around 81% specificity, and in testing the same model reached 80%/75%.

The CDR3 numbers 15 residues from cysteine through phenylalanine. Left in the record is the CDR3 DNA by itself, 45 bases read in frame from the first base. At the junction V is shortened by 3 bases and J by 2 bases, with 14 bases in between. CDR1 and CDR2 (SEHNR, FQNEAQ) derive from the germline V gene (reference sequence). Stable Graves' hyperthyroidism was defined as the absence of progression to ophthalmopathy over 18 months of follow-up. Hyperthyroidism patients were aged 18 to 65 years and newly diagnosed, with disease duration of less than 2 months. The study excluded patients with uncontrolled infections, other autoimmune diseases, pregnancy or lactation. Diagnoses were based on clinical symptoms, serum thyroxine and TRAb, thyroid ultrasound and orbital computed tomography. PBMCs were isolated from about 10 ml of fresh peripheral blood by Ficoll-Paque density gradient centrifugation. Total RNA was extracted using Trizol reagent, and RNA quality was assessed on an Agilent 2100 Bioanalyzer.

The clonotype originates from a man aged 50-60 years with Graves' hyperthyroidism. This sequence uses TRBV7-9 and TRBJ2-7, with TRBD2 tentatively as D gene (5 bases match). The sequencing input was blood. The nucleotide sequence reads TGTGCCAGCAGCTTTCCCGCTAGCATGGCCTACGAGCAGTACTTC. The resulting protein is CASSFPASMAYEQYF.